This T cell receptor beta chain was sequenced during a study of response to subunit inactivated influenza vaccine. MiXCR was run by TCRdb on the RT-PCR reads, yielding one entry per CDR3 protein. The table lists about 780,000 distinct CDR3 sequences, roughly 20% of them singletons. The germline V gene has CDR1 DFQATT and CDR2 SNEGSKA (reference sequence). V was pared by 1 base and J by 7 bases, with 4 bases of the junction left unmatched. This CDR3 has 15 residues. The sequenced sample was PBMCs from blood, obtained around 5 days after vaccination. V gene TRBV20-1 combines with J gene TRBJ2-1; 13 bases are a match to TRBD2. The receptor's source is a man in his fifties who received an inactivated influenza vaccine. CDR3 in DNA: TGCAGTGCTAGAGTACTAGCGGGAGGGGTTAATGAGCAGTTCTTC. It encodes CSARVLAGGVNEQFF.